This T cell receptor (beta chain) came from a study of blood T cell repertoires in COVID-19. Profiling relied on immunoSEQ multiplex PCR, and the TCRdb table lists in-frame clones only, not all of them. The repertoire has 270,000 or so clones, approximately 91% of them found once; the top ten carry approximately 2.5%. The CDR3 loop spans 17 amino acids. Germline V gene sequence: CDR1 WNHNN, CDR2 SYGVQD (reference sequence). With 3 bases clipped from V and 2 bases from J, the junction kept 10 bases outside the gene matches. Participants were aged roughly 18 to 90 years, lived in 20 to 25 US areas, and enrolled virtually. Cohorts were determined from participant-reported clinical history.

This clonotype was obtained from a woman aged 35 to 49 with acute COVID-19. V and J are TRBV10-1 and TRBJ2-3, with TRBD2 matching over 8 bases. Sequenced material: PBMCs or T cells enriched from blood (not recorded which). The CDR3 reads CASSETSGPTLTDTQYF. The CDR3 DNA follows: TGCGCCAGCAGTGAAACTAGCGGCCCAACACTCACAGATACGCAGTATTTT.